This TCR beta chain was recovered during a study of T cells in Graves' hyperthyroidism and ophthalmopathy. Regions amplified from RNA transcripts were the TCR beta CDR3 regions. RT-PCR in the first round (using the HTBI primer set) targeted the TCR CDR3. TCRdb used MiXCR to reprocess the multiplex PCR reads, holding one entry per CDR3 protein. The sample lists about 640,000 distinct CDR3 sequences, approximately 42% occurring once. Findings and caveats of the study: Among clonotypes expanded in thyroid above 0.001, most were also found in blood.

This CDR3 region has 15 residues. V was trimmed by 7 bases and J by 5 bases, leaving 21 bases between them. In regard to this clonotype: The antigen remains undetermined.

The clonotype was recovered from an adult man with Graves' disease, either hyperthyroidism or ophthalmopathy (not recorded which). The V gene is TRBV12-3 or TRBV12-4, the J gene TRBJ2-7; weak D call: TRBD1 (6 bases). Sequenced sample: peripheral blood or thyroid tissue (not recorded which). This CDR3 reads CASTLVAGERNEQYF. DNA for the CDR3: TGTGCCAGCACCCTAGTCGCAGGGGAACGAAACGAGCAGTACTTC.